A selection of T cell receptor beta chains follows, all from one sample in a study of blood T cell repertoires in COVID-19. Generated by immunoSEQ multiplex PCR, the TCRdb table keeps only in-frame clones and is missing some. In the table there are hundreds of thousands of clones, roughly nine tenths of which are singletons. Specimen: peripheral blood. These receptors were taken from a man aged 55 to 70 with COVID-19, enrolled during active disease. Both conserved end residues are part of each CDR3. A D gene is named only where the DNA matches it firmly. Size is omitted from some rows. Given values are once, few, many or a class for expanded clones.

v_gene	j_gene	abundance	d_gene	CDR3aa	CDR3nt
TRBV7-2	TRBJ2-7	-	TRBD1	CASSLGDSSSYEQYF	TGTGCCAGCAGCTTAGGGGACAGCTCCTCCTACGAGCAGTACTTC
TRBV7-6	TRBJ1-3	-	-	CASSLAEGSTGNTIYF	TGTGCCAGCAGCTTAGCGGAGGGTTCCACCGGAAACACCATATATTTT
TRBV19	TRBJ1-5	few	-	CASSDLRRTANNQPQHF	TGTGCCAGTAGTGACCTACGAAGGACAGCTAACAATCAGCCCCAGCATTTT
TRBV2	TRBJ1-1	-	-	CASTPGVNTEAFF	TGTGCCAGCACCCCCGGAGTGAACACTGAAGCTTTCTTT
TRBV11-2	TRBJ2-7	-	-	CASSLGAGPKPYEQYF	TGTGCCAGCAGCTTAGGTGCGGGCCCGAAGCCCTACGAGCAGTACTTC
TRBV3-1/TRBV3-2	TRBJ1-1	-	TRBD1	CASSQVGTGGTEAFF	TGTGCCAGCAGCCAAGTCGGGACAGGGGGGACTGAAGCTTTCTTT
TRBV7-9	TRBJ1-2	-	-	CASSSRGGTNYGYTF	TGTGCCAGCAGCTCCAGGGGAGGGACCAACTATGGCTACACCTTC
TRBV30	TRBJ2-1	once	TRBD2	CAWSVSINPGTSPFF	TGTGCCTGGAGTGTCAGCATCAATCCTGGGACTAGCCCGTTCTTC
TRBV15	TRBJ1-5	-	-	CATSKQGLIQPQHF	TGTGCCACCAGCAAACAGGGTTTGATTCAGCCCCAGCATTTT
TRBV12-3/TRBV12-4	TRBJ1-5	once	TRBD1	CASRPTGVQPQHF	TGTGCCAGCAGGCCGACAGGGGTTCAGCCCCAGCATTTT
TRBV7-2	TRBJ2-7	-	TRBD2	CASSRTSGGYEQYF	TGTGCCAGCAGCAGGACTAGCGGGGGCTACGAGCAGTACTTC
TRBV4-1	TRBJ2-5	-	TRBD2	CASSQPLADRETQYF	TGCGCCAGCAGCCAACCACTAGCGGACAGAGAGACCCAGTACTTC
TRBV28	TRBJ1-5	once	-	CASIRRRGYSNQPQHF	TGTGCCAGCATCCGAAGGCGGGGATATAGCAATCAGCCCCAGCATTTT
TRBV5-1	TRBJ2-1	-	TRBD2	CASSEAPSGGDYNEQFF	TGCGCCAGCAGCGAAGCCCCTAGCGGGGGCGATTACAATGAGCAGTTCTTC
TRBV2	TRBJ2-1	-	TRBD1	CASSGYTGQGFSYNEQFF	TGTGCCAGCAGCGGTTATACGGGACAGGGGTTCTCCTACAATGAGCAGTTCTTC
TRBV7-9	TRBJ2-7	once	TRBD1	CASSHQGARYEQYF	TGTGCCAGCAGCCATCAGGGGGCCCGCTACGAGCAGTACTTC
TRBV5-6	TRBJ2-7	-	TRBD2	CASSLQTLAGNYEQYF	TGTGCCAGCAGCTTGCAAACTTTAGCGGGAAACTACGAGCAGTACTTC
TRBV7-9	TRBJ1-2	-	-	CASSRQATNYGYTF	TGTGCCAGCAGCCGACAGGCCACTAACTATGGCTACACCTTC
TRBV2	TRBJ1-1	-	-	CASNLQGQNTEAFF	TGTGCCAGCAATTTACAGGGACAGAACACTGAAGCTTTCTTT
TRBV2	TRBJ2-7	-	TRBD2	CASSEVLAGNEQYF	TGTGCCAGCAGTGAAGTCCTAGCGGGGAACGAGCAGTACTTC
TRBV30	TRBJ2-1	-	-	CAWSTLAASWGTYNEQFF	TGTGCCTGGAGTACATTAGCGGCCTCGTGGGGGACGTACAATGAGCAGTTCTTC
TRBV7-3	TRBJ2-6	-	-	CASSLVGAGMSGANVLTF	TGTGCCAGCAGCTTAGTGGGGGCAGGGATGTCAGGGGCCAACGTCCTGACTTTC
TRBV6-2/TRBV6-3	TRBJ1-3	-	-	CASSYAEENLGNTIYF	TGTGCCAGCAGTTACGCGGAGGAAAACCTTGGAAACACCATATATTTT
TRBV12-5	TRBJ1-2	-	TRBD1	CASGLGLGRGHRGYTF	TGTGCTAGTGGTTTGGGGCTTGGCAGGGGGCATCGTGGCTACACCTTC
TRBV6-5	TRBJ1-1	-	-	CASSYLERAEAFF	TGTGCCAGCAGTTATTTAGAGCGTGCTGAAGCTTTCTTT
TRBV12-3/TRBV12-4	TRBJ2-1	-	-	CASSPMTGNEQFF	TGTGCCAGCAGTCCAATGACAGGCAATGAGCAGTTCTTC
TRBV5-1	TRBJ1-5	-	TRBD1	CASATGTGDGEPQHF	TGCGCCAGTGCGACCGGGACAGGGGACGGGGAGCCCCAGCATTTT
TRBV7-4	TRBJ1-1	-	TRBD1	CASSLRDRGRNTEAFF	TGTGCCAGCAGCCTCCGGGACAGGGGAAGGAACACTGAAGCTTTCTTT
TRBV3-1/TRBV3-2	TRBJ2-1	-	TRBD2	CASSQDSGGVYNEQFF	TGTGCCAGCAGCCAAGATAGCGGGGGGGTTTACAATGAGCAGTTCTTC
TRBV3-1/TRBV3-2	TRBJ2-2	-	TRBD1	CASSDGWYRGRNTGELFF	TGTGCCAGCAGCGACGGGTGGTACAGGGGGCGAAACACCGGGGAGCTGTTTTTT
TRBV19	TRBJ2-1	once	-	CASSIDQANEQFF	TGTGCCAGTAGTATAGATCAAGCAAATGAGCAGTTCTTC
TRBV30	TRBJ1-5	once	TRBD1	CAWSPGQGPNQPQHF	TGTGCCTGGAGCCCCGGACAGGGACCCAATCAGCCCCAGCATTTT
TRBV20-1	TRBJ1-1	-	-	CSASTGYMNTEAFF	TGCAGTGCTAGTACAGGATACATGAACACTGAAGCTTTCTTT
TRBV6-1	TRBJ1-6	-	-	CASSEVWDIKSPLHF	TGTGCCAGCAGTGAAGTTTGGGACATAAAATCACCCCTCCACTTT
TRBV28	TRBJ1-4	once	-	CASSLYGTGGEKLFF	TGTGCCAGCAGTTTATACGGGACTGGGGGTGAAAAACTGTTTTTT
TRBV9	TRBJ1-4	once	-	CASSGGGRGLYEKLFF	TGTGCCAGCAGCGGTGGCGGTAGGGGATTGTACGAAAAACTGTTTTTT
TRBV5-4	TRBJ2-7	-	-	CASSLRLGSYEQYF	TGTGCCAGCAGCTTGAGACTGGGCTCCTACGAGCAGTACTTC